A selection of T cell receptor beta chains follows, all from one sample in a study of T cell repertoires in cytomegalovirus infection. In TCRdb, the reads were re-called with MiXCR into one record per CDR3 protein. The data show more than 650,000 distinct CDR3 sequences, less than 40% seen once. Sample: PBMCs. These receptors all stem from a human donor in good health (CMV status not recorded). Some clones in this sample may be carry-over from other donors' samples. CDR3s include the opening cysteine and the closing phenylalanine or tryptophan. Each record gives: clone size, D gene, V gene, J gene, CDR3 protein, CDR3 DNA. A D gene is named only where the DNA matches it firmly. Clone size, where shown, is once, few, many, or a class for clones that have expanded.

clone_size: many
d_call: TRBD1
v_call: TRBV6-1
j_call: TRBJ1-1
cdr3_aa: CASSWTGDNTEAFF
cdr3_nt: TGTGCCAGCAGCTGGACAGGGGATAACACTGAAGCTTTCTTT

clone_size: .
d_call: TRBD1
v_call: TRBV7-4
j_call: TRBJ2-1
cdr3_aa: CARSPRTGGWEPFF
cdr3_nt: TGTGCCAGAAGCCCCAGGACAGGGGGATGGGAGCCGTTCTTC

clone_size: .
d_call: .
v_call: TRBV5-6
j_call: TRBJ1-4
cdr3_aa: CASCPSNRGNEKLFF
cdr3_nt: TGTGCCAGCTGCCCTTCCAACAGAGGGAATGAAAAACTGTTTTTT

clone_size: .
d_call: .
v_call: TRBV19
j_call: TRBJ1-2
cdr3_aa: CASSQRDGAAASGYTF
cdr3_nt: TGTGCCAGTAGTCAGCGGGACGGCGCCGCCGCTAGTGGCTACACCTTC

clone_size: once
d_call: TRBD1
v_call: TRBV18
j_call: TRBJ2-7
cdr3_aa: CASSTLGQGASEQYF
cdr3_nt: TGTGCCAGCTCAACCCTCGGACAGGGGGCGAGTGAGCAGTACTTC

clone_size: few
d_call: .
v_call: TRBV19
j_call: TRBJ2-1
cdr3_aa: CAAGSGGGEQFF
cdr3_nt: TGTGCCGCTGGCTCAGGAGGGGGTGAGCAGTTCTTC

clone_size: few
d_call: .
v_call: TRBV20-1
j_call: TRBJ1-2
cdr3_aa: CSAKSEGGYYGYTF
cdr3_nt: TGCAGTGCTAAGTCCGAGGGCGGATACTATGGCTACACCTTC

clone_size: many
d_call: TRBD1
v_call: TRBV12-3/TRBV12-4
j_call: TRBJ2-3
cdr3_aa: CASRAGTEVRNTQYF
cdr3_nt: TGTGCCAGCAGAGCCGGGACAGAAGTCCGAAATACGCAGTATTTT

clone_size: few
d_call: .
v_call: TRBV7-8
j_call: TRBJ2-7
cdr3_aa: CASSSQKGQTRTYEQYF
cdr3_nt: TGTGCCAGCAGCTCACAAAAGGGACAGACTAGAACCTACGAGCAGTACTTC

clone_size: .
d_call: .
v_call: TRBV20-1
j_call: TRBJ2-1
cdr3_aa: CSARDHAGPLLSLFF
cdr3_nt: TGCAGTGCTAGAGATCATGCGGGACCCTTACTGTCTCTGTTCTTC

clone_size: many
d_call: TRBD2
v_call: TRBV7-2
j_call: TRBJ2-3
cdr3_aa: CASRQTSEGVNTQYF
cdr3_nt: TGTGCCAGCAGGCAGACTAGCGAGGGTGTGAATACGCAGTATTTT

clone_size: .
d_call: TRBD1
v_call: TRBV5-1
j_call: TRBJ1-2
cdr3_aa: CASMPGQGASYGYTF
cdr3_nt: TGCGCCAGCATGCCAGGGCAGGGGGCAAGCTATGGCTACACCTTC

clone_size: few
d_call: TRBD2
v_call: TRBV7-9
j_call: TRBJ2-1
cdr3_aa: CASSFVGEGPGNEQFF
cdr3_nt: TGTGCCAGCAGCTTTGTGGGGGAGGGCCCGGGCAATGAGCAGTTCTTC

clone_size: few
d_call: .
v_call: TRBV2
j_call: TRBJ1-3
cdr3_aa: CASNPGVGNTIYF
cdr3_nt: TGTGCCAGTAACCCGGGCGTTGGAAACACCATATATTTT

clone_size: few
d_call: .
v_call: TRBV28
j_call: TRBJ2-5
cdr3_aa: CASSGTKGETQYF
cdr3_nt: TGTGCCAGCAGCGGGACGAAGGGGGAGACCCAGTACTTC

clone_size: .
d_call: .
v_call: TRBV28
j_call: TRBJ1-1
cdr3_aa: CASSLGRVKGTGRAEAFF
cdr3_nt: TGTGCCAGCAGTTTAGGAAGAGTAAAGGGTACGGGGCGAGCTGAAGCTTTCTTT

clone_size: .
d_call: .
v_call: TRBV29-1
j_call: TRBJ2-2
cdr3_aa: CSVGALGHPGELFF
cdr3_nt: TGCAGCGTTGGGGCCCTGGGGCACCCCGGGGAGCTGTTTTTT

clone_size: .
d_call: .
v_call: TRBV28
j_call: TRBJ1-4
cdr3_aa: CASSLSIGQLFF
cdr3_nt: TGTGCCAGCAGTTTGTCAATAGGGCAACTGTTTTTT

clone_size: .
d_call: .
v_call: TRBV2
j_call: TRBJ2-1
cdr3_aa: CASVGQPGNEQFF
cdr3_nt: TGTGCCAGCGTCGGGCAACCGGGCAATGAGCAGTTCTTC

clone_size: .
d_call: TRBD2
v_call: TRBV28
j_call: TRBJ2-1
cdr3_aa: CASSDPTSRGSYNEQFF
cdr3_nt: TGTGCCAGCAGTGATCCTACGTCCCGCGGGAGCTACAATGAGCAGTTCTTC

clone_size: .
d_call: .
v_call: TRBV28
j_call: TRBJ1-2
cdr3_aa: CASSLTAAYGYTF
cdr3_nt: TGTGCCAGCAGTTTGACAGCCGCCTATGGCTACACCTTC

clone_size: .
d_call: TRBD2
v_call: TRBV6-2/TRBV6-3
j_call: TRBJ2-1
cdr3_aa: CASNLRTSGGRNEQFF
cdr3_nt: TGTGCCAGCAACCTCAGGACTAGCGGGGGGCGCAATGAGCAGTTCTTC

clone_size: .
d_call: .
v_call: TRBV20-1
j_call: TRBJ2-1
cdr3_aa: CSAASPGKYNEQFF
cdr3_nt: TGCAGTGCGGCATCTCCAGGCAAATACAATGAGCAGTTCTTC

clone_size: many
d_call: .
v_call: TRBV28
j_call: TRBJ1-1
cdr3_aa: CASSLIIGFGAFF
cdr3_nt: TGTGCCAGCAGTTTAATTATCGGGTTTGGAGCTTTCTTT

clone_size: many
d_call: TRBD1
v_call: TRBV7-2
j_call: TRBJ1-4
cdr3_aa: CASNQGDSRYGEKLFF
cdr3_nt: TGTGCCAGCAATCAAGGGGACAGCCGCTACGGTGAAAAACTGTTTTTT

clone_size: many
d_call: TRBD1
v_call: TRBV12-3/TRBV12-4
j_call: TRBJ2-2
cdr3_aa: CASSLAGGTGELFF
cdr3_nt: TGTGCCAGCAGCTTAGCAGGGGGTACCGGGGAGCTGTTTTTT

clone_size: few
d_call: .
v_call: TRBV27
j_call: TRBJ2-1
cdr3_aa: CASTPGSDNEQFF
cdr3_nt: TGTGCCAGCACCCCGGGATCTGACAATGAGCAGTTCTTC

clone_size: .
d_call: .
v_call: TRBV4-2
j_call: TRBJ2-7
cdr3_aa: CASSQEPAYEQYF
cdr3_nt: TGTGCCAGCAGCCAAGAGCCCGCCTACGAGCAGTACTTC

clone_size: .
d_call: TRBD1
v_call: TRBV10-3
j_call: TRBJ2-7
cdr3_aa: CAISEPGQKNYEQYF
cdr3_nt: TGTGCCATCAGTGAGCCGGGACAGAAGAATTACGAGCAGTACTTC

clone_size: .
d_call: TRBD1
v_call: TRBV20-1
j_call: TRBJ1-1
cdr3_aa: CSARARQGPNGEAFF
cdr3_nt: TGCAGTGCTAGGGCGAGACAGGGACCTAACGGTGAAGCTTTCTTT

clone_size: .
d_call: TRBD2
v_call: TRBV6-6
j_call: TRBJ2-1
cdr3_aa: CASSYSGTSLNEQFF
cdr3_nt: TGTGCCAGCAGTTACTCAGGGACTAGCTTGAATGAGCAGTTCTTC

clone_size: .
d_call: .
v_call: TRBV28
j_call: TRBJ1-5
cdr3_aa: CACSFVGKHNQPQHF
cdr3_nt: TGTGCCTGCAGTTTTGTCGGGAAACACAATCAGCCCCAGCATTTT

clone_size: .
d_call: TRBD1
v_call: TRBV12-3/TRBV12-4
j_call: TRBJ2-5
cdr3_aa: CASSPDRVGRETQYF
cdr3_nt: TGTGCCAGCAGCCCCGACAGGGTTGGAAGAGAGACCCAGTACTTC

clone_size: many
d_call: .
v_call: TRBV7-8
j_call: TRBJ1-2
cdr3_aa: CASTGGDYGYTF
cdr3_nt: TGTGCCAGCACCGGAGGGGACTATGGCTACACCTTC

clone_size: many
d_call: .
v_call: TRBV5-4
j_call: TRBJ1-2
cdr3_aa: CASSLGGGQRYGYTF
cdr3_nt: TGTGCCAGCAGCTTGGGGGGAGGACAACGCTATGGCTACACCTTC

clone_size: .
d_call: .
v_call: TRBV12-3/TRBV12-4
j_call: TRBJ2-7
cdr3_aa: CASSSFPGVQYF
cdr3_nt: TGTGCCAGCAGCTCCTTTCCCGGGGTGCAGTACTTC

clone_size: .
d_call: TRBD1
v_call: TRBV5-1
j_call: TRBJ1-2
cdr3_aa: CASSFAGTGGYGYTF
cdr3_nt: TGCGCCAGCAGCTTCGCCGGGACAGGGGGGTATGGCTACACCTTC

clone_size: many
d_call: .
v_call: TRBV7-2
j_call: TRBJ2-1
cdr3_aa: CASSQTTYNEQFF
cdr3_nt: TGTGCCAGCAGCCAGACTACGTACAATGAGCAGTTCTTC

clone_size: few
d_call: .
v_call: TRBV2
j_call: TRBJ2-1
cdr3_aa: CASSEVSTNYNEQFF
cdr3_nt: TGTGCCAGCAGTGAAGTGTCCACCAACTACAATGAGCAGTTCTTC

clone_size: .
d_call: TRBD2
v_call: TRBV7-2
j_call: TRBJ2-2
cdr3_aa: CASSFRLQLAGATGELFF
cdr3_nt: TGTGCCAGCAGCTTTAGGTTACAACTAGCGGGGGCCACCGGGGAGCTGTTTTTT

clone_size: many
d_call: .
v_call: TRBV7-2
j_call: TRBJ2-3
cdr3_aa: CASSSHRDTQYF
cdr3_nt: TGTGCCAGCAGCTCCCACCGAGATACGCAGTATTTT

clone_size: .
d_call: TRBD2
v_call: TRBV20-1
j_call: TRBJ2-1
cdr3_aa: CSAREGGLAYNEQFF
cdr3_nt: TGCAGTGCTAGGGAGGGAGGGCTAGCCTACAATGAGCAGTTCTTC